Listed here are 31 T cell receptor beta chains from one sample, sequenced in a study of blood T cell repertoires in COVID-19. Assay: immunoSEQ multiplex PCR; the TCRdb copy retains only in-frame clones and omits some. There are roughly 280,000 clones in the sample; about 89% occur only once, and about 8.8% lies in the top ten. Material: peripheral blood. The receptors were gathered from a middle-aged man with active or convalescent COVID-19.

This clone has more than one count but fewer than ten. Other DNA sequences of this sample code for an identical CDR3. The rearrangement links TRBV9 to TRBJ1-2; no clear D gene. CDR1 is SGDLS and CDR2 is YYNGEE in the germline V gene. The CDR3 is 14 residues long. Trimming took 0 bases from V and 4 from J, leaving 10 bases between them. The CDR3 spells CASSVGGGSYGYTF. CDR3 DNA sequence: TGTGCCAGCAGCGTAGGTGGAGGGAGCTATGGCTACACCTTC.

About this clone itself: At one boundary the junction diverges from the germline segment, which might be a read error. This chain uses TRBV6-5 with TRBJ1-2; 8 bases match TRBD1. The length of the CDR3 is 11 residues. Germline lookup yields CDR1 MNHEY and CDR2 SVGAGI. The CDR3 is CASIRGDRTIF. The CDR3, as DNA: TGTGCCAGCATTAGAGGGGACAGGACAATCTTC.

The chain uses TRBV3-1 (or the pseudogene TRBV3-2) and TRBJ1-3; 8 bases line up with TRBD1. Germline-derived CDR1 and CDR2 are LGHDT and YNNKEL (reference sequence). The ends lost 4 bases at V and 2 bases at J; junction bases unmatched: 4. The CDR3 runs to 15 residues. The CDR3 reads CASSRTGQAGNTIYF. Here the CDR3 DNA reads TGTGCCAGCAGCCGTACGGGACAGGCTGGAAACACCATATATTTT.

V gene TRBV5-1 combines with J gene TRBJ2-7, with TRBD2 identical over 7 bases. CDR3 length: 16 amino acids. The J segment lost 0 bases and the V segment lost 0 bases, leaving 6 bases of the junction unmatched. The germline gives CDR1 SGHRS, CDR2 YFSETQ. The CDR3 sequence is CASSLEVRGSSYEQYF. In DNA, the CDR3 is TGCGCCAGCAGCTTGGAAGTTCGCGGGAGCTCCTACGAGCAGTACTTC. Full variable domain (remainder filled in from reference TRBV5-1 and TRBJ2-7): KAGVTQTPRYLIKTRGQQVTLSCSPISGHRSVSWYQQTPGQGLQFLFEYFSETQRNKGNFPGRFSGRQFSNSRSEMNVSTLELGDSALYLCASSLEVRGSSYEQYFGPGTRLTVT.

This chain connects TRBV5-4 to TRBJ2-1; D not resolved. Germline V gene lookup returns CDR1 SGHNT and CDR2 YYREEE (reference sequence). The CDR3 extends over 17 amino acids. V was trimmed by 1 base and J by 8 bases, leaving 22 bases between them. CDR3 in DNA: TGTGCCAGCAGCTTGAAGCTTAGTAAGGAGTGGATAGATGAGCAGTTCTTC. Translated: CASSLKLSKEWIDEQFF.

The chain employs TRBV24-1 and TRBJ1-2; TRBD1 might be the D (5 bases). The CDR3 loop spans 14 amino acids. Germline CDR1 is KGHDR and CDR2 is SFDVKD. Trimming cost V 4 bases and J 6 bases, with 14 bases left between them. The DNA for the CDR3 is TGTGCCACCAGTGACAGGACAAGCACAGATGGCTACACCTTC. Protein: CATSDRTSTDGYTF.

Details on this clone: Other DNA sequences in the sample encode the same CDR3. V gene TRBV19 combines with J gene TRBJ1-3, with 8 nucleotides matching TRBD1. J lost 4 bases, V lost 3 bases, and 2 bases had no gene match. The CDR3 is 14 residues long. Germline lookup yields CDR1 LNHDA and CDR2 SQIVND (reference sequence). The CDR3 is CASSMGTGGNTIYF. CDR3 nucleotide sequence: TGTGCCAGTAGTATGGGGACAGGAGGAAACACCATATATTTT.

The genes are TRBV5-8 and TRBJ2-1; 13 positions match TRBD2. The CDR3 contains 16 residues. Per the germline V gene, CDR1 is SGHTS and CDR2 is YDEGEE. J lost 8 bases, V lost 3 bases, and 8 bases had no gene match. The chain's CDR3 is CASSSWTSGSGYEQFF. The CDR3 nucleotides are TGTGCCAGCAGCTCGTGGACTAGCGGGAGTGGCTATGAGCAGTTCTTC.

This clone was seen only a few times. The chain has TRBV9 and TRBJ2-2; perhaps TRBD2 as D (5 bases). Germline V CDR1 and CDR2: SGDLS, YYNGEE. V was clipped by 0 bases and J by 7 bases, with 10 bases between them. CDR3 length: 14 residues. For the CDR3, the DNA is TGTGCCAGCAGCGTAGGAACCCGGGACGGGGAGCTGTTTTTT. Translating it yields CASSVGTRDGELFF.

This chain uses TRBV2 with TRBJ2-2; 12 positions match TRBD1. The V gene end was trimmed by 8 bases and the J gene end by 6 bases; junction bases not matched to a gene: 4. CDR1 is SNHLY and CDR2 is FYNNEI in the germline V gene. The CDR3 has 14 amino acids. The CDR3 DNA is TGTGCCAGCGACCGGGACAGGGGGCCCGGGGAGCTGTTTTTT. It is translated as CASDRDRGPGELFF.

This CDR3 reads CASSPGLAGTGELFF. CDR3 nucleotides: TGTGCCAGCAGTCCCGGACTAGCGGGGACCGGGGAGCTGTTTTTT. V is TRBV6-4 and J is TRBJ2-2; 12 bases match TRBD2. CDR1 MRHNA and CDR2 SNTAGT come from the germline V gene. The CDR3 covers 15 residues. V shed 5 bases and J 5 bases; nucleotides not matched to a gene: 3.

This clone was recorded once. V gene TRBV14 combines with J gene TRBJ1-1, with a weak D call TRBD1 (5 bases). V was cut by 3 bases and J by 7 bases, with 9 bases left in between. Germline assignment: CDR1 SGHDN and CDR2 FVKESK. This CDR3 is 12 amino acids long. The CDR3 sequence is CASSHTGVEAFF. As DNA, the CDR3 is TGTGCCAGCAGCCACACGGGGGTTGAAGCTTTCTTT.

The rearrangement uses TRBV29-1 and TRBJ2-1, with D uncertain. Trimming cost V 6 bases and J 9 bases, with 21 bases left between them. This CDR3 is built from 14 residues. Looked up from germline, CDR1 is SQVTM and CDR2 is ANQGSEA. The CDR3 DNA is TGCAGCGTAACCCGAGGTTTGGGTGCTGGTGAGCAGTTCTTC. Amino acids: CSVTRGLGAGEQFF.

The V gene is TRBV5-4, the J gene TRBJ1-1; TRBD1 matches 7 bases. The V segment lost 4 bases and the J segment 5 bases; nucleotides outside the gene matches: 11. Germline CDR1 reads SGHNT; CDR2 reads YYREEE (reference sequence). The CDR3 length is 15 residues. CDR3 amino acids: CASSPGGAGSTEAFF. The CDR3 nucleotides read TGTGCCAGCAGCCCAGGGGGTGCGGGAAGTACTGAAGCTTTCTTT.

This clone was observed once. This chain links TRBV20-1 with TRBJ2-7; TRBD1 matches 9 bases. Germline loops: CDR1 DFQATT, CDR2 SNEGSKA (reference sequence). This CDR3 is 12 amino acids long. V shed 3 bases and J 6 bases; nucleotides not matched to a gene: 3. The CDR3 is CSASGTGTEQYF. As DNA, the CDR3 is TGCAGTGCTAGTGGGACAGGGACCGAGCAGTACTTC.

The gene calls are TRBV28 and TRBJ1-6; D remains unclear. Germline lookup yields CDR1 MDHEN and CDR2 SYDVKM. The V gene lost 2 bases and the J gene lost 0 bases, with 14 bases spanning the gap. The CDR3 consists of 18 residues. The CDR3 bases are TGTGCCAGCAGTTTAGCTCGGGTCGGAAGCTCCTATAATTCACCCCTCCACTTT. Translated: CASSLARVGSSYNSPLHF.

The chain combines TRBV10-3 with TRBJ2-3; D is perhaps TRBD2 (5 bases). V was pared by 7 bases and J by 0 bases, with 11 bases between. Germline CDR1 ENHRY, CDR2 SYGVKD. This CDR3 has 14 residues. CDR3 sequence (DNA): TGTGCCATCAAGGAGGCAGGCAGCACAGATACGCAGTATTTT. Protein: CAIKEAGSTDTQYF.

The gene calls are TRBV28 and TRBJ2-1, with 11 bases lining up with TRBD2. The V and J ends lost 2 bases and 2 bases, in that order; junction bases with no gene match: 5. The CDR3 contains 17 residues. CDR1 MDHEN and CDR2 SYDVKM come from the germline V gene. CDR3 bases: TGTGCCAGCAGTTTAAACCCACTAGCGGGGGCCTACAATGAGCAGTTCTTC. This gives the protein CASSLNPLAGAYNEQFF.

This clone has only one observation. The rearrangement uses TRBV30 and TRBJ2-2; TRBD1 matches at 10 bases. CDR3 length: 14 amino acids. CDR1 and CDR2 (germline): GTSNPN, SVGIG (reference sequence). Germline trimming cut 3 bases from V and 3 bases from J; bases unmatched to any gene: 1. The CDR3 bases are TGTGCCTGGAGGGGACAGGGGTACACCGGGGAGCTGTTTTTT. Its protein is CAWRGQGYTGELFF.

V is TRBV29-1 and J is TRBJ2-1; D not resolved. Trimming left V 8 bases short and J 5 bases short, with 13 bases between. This CDR3 is built from 12 residues. CDR1 and CDR2 (germline): SQVTM, ANQGSEA. CDR3 region: CSSVVADNEQFF. CDR3 nucleotides: TGCAGCTCGGTGGTAGCTGACAATGAGCAGTTCTTC.

This chain uses TRBV6-5 with TRBJ1-1, with TRBD1 matching 7 bases. The length of the CDR3 is 15 residues. V gave up 7 bases and J gave up 1 base; unmatched junction bases: 9. The germline V gene encodes CDR1 MNHEY and CDR2 SVGAGI. The CDR3 reads CASTKEGARNTEAFF. CDR3 bases: TGTGCCAGCACTAAAGAGGGGGCGCGGAACACTGAAGCTTTCTTT.

The rearrangement links TRBV25-1 to TRBJ1-6; D is possibly TRBD1 (6 bases). V was trimmed by 7 bases and J by 7 bases, leaving 11 bases between them. Germline V lookup: CDR1 MGHDK, CDR2 SYGVNS. There are 13 residues in the CDR3. CDR3 residues: CASTGQHNSPLHF. CDR3 DNA sequence: TGTGCCAGCACGGGACAACACAATTCACCCCTCCACTTT.

The rearrangement joins TRBV29-1 to TRBJ1-5; D is ambiguous. Germline V gene lookup returns CDR1 SQVTM and CDR2 ANQGSEA. The CDR3 extends over 13 amino acids. Trimming shortened V by 5 bases and J by 0 bases, and 8 bases separated the two germline ends. The CDR3 DNA sequence: TGCAGCGTTCGAGAATATAGCAATCAGCCCCAGCATTTT. Translated: CSVREYSNQPQHF.

The chain carries TRBV5-1 and TRBJ1-2, with D unclear. The CDR3 is made up of 15 amino acids. Germline-derived CDR1 and CDR2 are SGHRS and YFSETQ. The germline V and J ends were trimmed by 4 bases and 4 bases, with 17 bases remaining between them. CDR3 loop: CASSDPDDGVYGYTF. Written as DNA, the CDR3 is TGCGCCAGCAGCGACCCCGATGACGGGGTCTATGGCTACACCTTC.

The rearrangement uses TRBV25-1 and TRBJ1-4; D gene unclear. This CDR3 contains 15 residues. The V end was cut by 5 bases, the J end by 8 bases, with 18 bases between. Germline assignment: CDR1 MGHDK and CDR2 SYGVNS. The CDR3 bases are TGTGCCAGCAGTCGAATCGGAGGGCGCGAGGAAAAACTGTTTTTT. This gives the protein CASSRIGGREEKLFF.

This rearrangement joins TRBV6-1 to TRBJ1-1; TRBD1 might be the D (5 bases). Germline CDR1 and CDR2: MNHNS and SASEGT. The CDR3 has 15 residues. V was trimmed by 2 bases and J by 1 base, leaving 11 bases between them. The CDR3 DNA is TGTGCCAGCAGTGAACCGGCAACAGGGAACACTGAAGCTTTCTTT. It encodes CASSEPATGNTEAFF.

This clone was seen a handful of times. The chain couples TRBV9 to TRBJ2-3; 7 nucleotides line up with TRBD2. Per the germline V gene, CDR1 is SGDLS and CDR2 is YYNGEE. The junction had 4 bases not matched to a gene; V was cut back by 0 bases and J by 6 bases. This CDR3 is 14 amino acids long. As DNA, the CDR3 is TGTGCCAGCAGCGTAGTGGGGGGGACGGATACGCAGTATTTT. Protein product: CASSVVGGTDTQYF.

The V gene is TRBV9, the J gene TRBJ2-3, with 9 bases fitting TRBD2. The CDR3 runs 16 residues. V shed 0 bases and J 6 bases; nucleotides not matched to a gene: 8. Germline V lookup: CDR1 SGDLS, CDR2 YYNGEE. Written as DNA, the CDR3 is TGTGCCAGCAGCGTAGGTGGCGGGGGGGCCGGCGATACGCAGTATTTT. Encoded protein: CASSVGGGGAGDTQYF. Complete variable domain (other parts from reference TRBV9 and TRBJ2-3): DSGVTQTPKHLITATGQRVTLRCSPRSGDLSVYWYQQSLDQGLQFLIQYYNGEERAKGNILERFSAQQFPDLHSELNLSSLELGDSALYFCASSVGGGGAGDTQYFGPGTRLTVL.

The rearrangement joins TRBV25-1 to TRBJ2-1, with D perhaps matching TRBD2 (5 bases). The V gene lost 3 bases and the J gene lost 8 bases, with 17 bases spanning the gap. Per the germline V gene, CDR1 is MGHDK and CDR2 is SYGVNS. The CDR3 totals 15 residues. CDR3 sequence: CASSESGPRLYEQFF. The CDR3 DNA reads TGTGCCAGCAGTGAGAGCGGACCTCGGCTCTATGAGCAGTTCTTC.

The genes are TRBV10-1 and TRBJ2-1, with 11 positions matching TRBD1. The CDR3 is made up of 15 amino acids. J was trimmed by 8 bases and V by 1 base; bases with no gene match: 4. Germline V gene data show CDR1 as WNHNN and CDR2 as SYGVQD (reference sequence). In DNA, the CDR3 is TGCGCCAGCAGTGAGTGGGGACAGGGGGGCGATGAGCAGTTCTTC. It yields the protein CASSEWGQGGDEQFF.

V and J are TRBV4-1 and TRBJ2-7; the match to TRBD1 covers 7 bases. Germline lookup yields CDR1 MGHRA and CDR2 YSYEKL. The V gene end was trimmed by 1 base and the J gene end by 1 base; junction bases not matched to a gene: 4. The CDR3 is 15 amino acids. Written as DNA, the CDR3 is TGCGCCAGCAGCCAAGTTACGGGACAGTCCTACGAGCAGTACTTC. It translates to CASSQVTGQSYEQYF.